Described below is a single T cell receptor beta chain sequence and its context. Authors' analysis steps: For nucleated cells, counts were estimated from reference gene primer amplification. Sequenced by immunoSEQ multiplex PCR; TCRdb stores in-frame clones only, minus some. V, J and clone size are those of that table, while D and trimming were read from the DNA. The table lists under 300,000 clones, 84% of them singletons. These data come from a study of blood T cell repertoires in COVID-19. Study background: COVID-19 samples, acute and convalescent, were from the United States, Italy and Spain. PBMCs, B-cell-depleted T cells, or T cells provided the cDNA or gDNA that made up the material.

V shed 4 bases and J shed 7 bases, with 24 bases lying between them. The CDR3 spans 17 residues. Germline CDR1 and CDR2: SGHDT and YYEEEE. The V call is TRBV5-6, the J call TRBJ2-4; D might be TRBD1 (6 bases). Input material: peripheral blood. This clonotype originated in a man aged 50 to 59 with acute or convalescent COVID-19. CDR3 nucleotide sequence: TGTGCCAGCAGCCGCATTACAGGGACGGCGAGAGGCAACATTCAGTACTTC. It specifies CASSRITGTARGNIQYF.